This T cell receptor (beta chain) emerged from a study of chemoradiotherapy in HPV16-positive cancers. This clone turned up a few times. This table comes from immunoSEQ multiplex PCR, and its TCRdb copy is limited to in-frame clones, with some not included. The sample lists approximately 6,400 clones, 81% occurring once. CDR1 is SGHTA and CDR2 is FQGNSA in the germline V gene. The CDR3 totals 12 residues. The germline V and J ends were trimmed by 3 bases and 13 bases, with 15 bases remaining between them. The clonotype comes from a human donor with HPV-associated anogenital cancer. This chain joins TRBV7-2 and TRBJ1-2, with a tentative D call TRBD1 (6 bases). The sample was tumor tissue, taken from a patient who underwent chemoradiotherapy. The chain's CDR3 is CASSFLQGQGTF. In DNA, the CDR3 is TGTGCCAGCAGCTTTCTACAGGGCCAGGGCACCTTC.